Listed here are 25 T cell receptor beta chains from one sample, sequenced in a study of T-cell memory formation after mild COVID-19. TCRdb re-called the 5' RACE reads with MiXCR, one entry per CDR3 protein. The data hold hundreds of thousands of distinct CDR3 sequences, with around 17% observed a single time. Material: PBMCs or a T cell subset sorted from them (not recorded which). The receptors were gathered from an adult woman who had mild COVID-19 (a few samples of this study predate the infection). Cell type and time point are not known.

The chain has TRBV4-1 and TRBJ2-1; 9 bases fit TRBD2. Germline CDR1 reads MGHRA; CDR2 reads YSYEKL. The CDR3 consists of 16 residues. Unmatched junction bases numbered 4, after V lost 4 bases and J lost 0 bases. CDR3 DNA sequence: TGCGCCAGCAGCCGAGGACTAGCGAACTCCTACAATGAGCAGTTCTTC. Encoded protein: CASSRGLANSYNEQFF.

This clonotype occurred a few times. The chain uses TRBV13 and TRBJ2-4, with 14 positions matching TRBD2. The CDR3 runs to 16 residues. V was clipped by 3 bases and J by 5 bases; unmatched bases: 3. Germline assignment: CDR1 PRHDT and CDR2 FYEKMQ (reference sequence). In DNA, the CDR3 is TGTGCCAGCAGCTTCTGGACTAGCGGGGGGCAAAACATTCAGTACTTC. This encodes CASSFWTSGGQNIQYF.

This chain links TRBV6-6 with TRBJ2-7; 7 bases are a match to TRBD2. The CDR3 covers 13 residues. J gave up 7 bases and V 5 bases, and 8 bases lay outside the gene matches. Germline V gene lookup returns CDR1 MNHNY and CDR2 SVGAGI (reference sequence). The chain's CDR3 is CASSLAELTEQYF. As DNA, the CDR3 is TGTGCCAGCAGTCTAGCGGAGCTCACTGAGCAGTACTTC.

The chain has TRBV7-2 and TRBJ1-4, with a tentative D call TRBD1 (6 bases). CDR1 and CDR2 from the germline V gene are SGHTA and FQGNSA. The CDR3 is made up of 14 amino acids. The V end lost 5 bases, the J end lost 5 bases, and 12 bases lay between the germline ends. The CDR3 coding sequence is TGTGCCAGCAGCCCCGGGACACAGAATGAAAAACTGTTTTTT. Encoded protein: CASSPGTQNEKLFF.

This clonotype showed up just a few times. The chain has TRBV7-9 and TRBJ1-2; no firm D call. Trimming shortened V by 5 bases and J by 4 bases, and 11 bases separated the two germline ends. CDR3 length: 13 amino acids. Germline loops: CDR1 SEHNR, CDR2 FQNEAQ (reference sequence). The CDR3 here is CASSASSTYGYTF. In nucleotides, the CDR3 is TGTGCCAGCAGCGCCAGTTCCACCTATGGCTACACCTTC.

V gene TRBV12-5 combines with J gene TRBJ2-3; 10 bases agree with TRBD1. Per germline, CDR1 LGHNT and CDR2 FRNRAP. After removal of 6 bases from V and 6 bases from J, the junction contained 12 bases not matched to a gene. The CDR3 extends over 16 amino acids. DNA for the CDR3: TGTGCTAGTGGCGGGCGGGACAGGGGATGGTATGATACGCAGTATTTT. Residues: CASGGRDRGWYDTQYF. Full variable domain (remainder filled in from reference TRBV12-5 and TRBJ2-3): DARVTQTPRHKVTEMGQEVTMRCQPILGHNTVFWYRQTMMQGLELLAYFRNRAPLDDSGMPKDRFSAEMPDATLATLKIQPSEPRDSAVYFCASGGRDRGWYDTQYFGPGTRLTVL.

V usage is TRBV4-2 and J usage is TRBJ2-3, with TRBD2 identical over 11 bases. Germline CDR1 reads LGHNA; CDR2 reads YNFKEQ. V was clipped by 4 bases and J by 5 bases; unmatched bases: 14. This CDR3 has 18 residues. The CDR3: CASSLGTSGVTSGDTQYF. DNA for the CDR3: TGTGCCAGCAGCCTAGGGACTAGCGGTGTAACCAGTGGAGATACGCAGTATTTT.

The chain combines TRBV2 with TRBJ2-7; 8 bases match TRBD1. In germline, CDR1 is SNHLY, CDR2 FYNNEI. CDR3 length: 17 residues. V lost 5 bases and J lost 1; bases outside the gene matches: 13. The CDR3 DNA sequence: TGTGCCAGCAGTCGGGACAGGTCTTTGGGAAATTCCTACGAGCAGTACTTC. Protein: CASSRDRSLGNSYEQYF. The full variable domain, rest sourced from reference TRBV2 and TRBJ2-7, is EPEVTQTPSHQVTQMGQEVILRCVPISNHLYFYWYRQILGQKVEFLVSFYNNEISEKSEIFDDQFSVERPDGSNFTLKIRSTKLEDSAMYFCASSRDRSLGNSYEQYFGPGTRLTVT.

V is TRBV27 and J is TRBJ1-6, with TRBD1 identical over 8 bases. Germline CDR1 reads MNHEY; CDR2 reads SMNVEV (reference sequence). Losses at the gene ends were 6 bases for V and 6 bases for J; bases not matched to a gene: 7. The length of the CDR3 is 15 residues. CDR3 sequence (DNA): TGTGCCAGCAGACCGACAGGGGTAATTAATTCACCCCTCCACTTT. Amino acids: CASRPTGVINSPLHF.

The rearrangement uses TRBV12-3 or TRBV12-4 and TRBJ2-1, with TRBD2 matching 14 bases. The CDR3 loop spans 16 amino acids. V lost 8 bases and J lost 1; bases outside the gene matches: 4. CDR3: CASGTSGGESYNEQFF. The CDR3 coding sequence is TGTGCCAGCGGGACTAGCGGGGGAGAATCCTACAATGAGCAGTTCTTC.

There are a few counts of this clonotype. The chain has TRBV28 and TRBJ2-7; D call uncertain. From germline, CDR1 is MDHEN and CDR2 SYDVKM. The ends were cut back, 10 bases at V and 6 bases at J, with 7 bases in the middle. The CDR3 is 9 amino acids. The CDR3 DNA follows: TGTGCCACTATGAGCGAGCAGTACTTC. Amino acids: CATMSEQYF. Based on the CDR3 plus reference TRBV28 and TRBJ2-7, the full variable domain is DVKVTQSSRYLVKRTGEKVFLECVQDMDHENMFWYRQDPGLGLRLIYFSYDVKMKEKGDIPEGYSVSREKKERFSLILESASTNQTSMYLCATMSEQYFGPGTRLTVT.

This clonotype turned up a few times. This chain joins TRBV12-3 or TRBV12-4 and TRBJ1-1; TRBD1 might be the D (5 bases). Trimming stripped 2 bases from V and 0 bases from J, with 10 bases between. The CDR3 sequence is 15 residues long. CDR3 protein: CASSLSWGMNTEAFF. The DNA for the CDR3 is TGTGCCAGCAGTTTATCTTGGGGCATGAACACTGAAGCTTTCTTT.

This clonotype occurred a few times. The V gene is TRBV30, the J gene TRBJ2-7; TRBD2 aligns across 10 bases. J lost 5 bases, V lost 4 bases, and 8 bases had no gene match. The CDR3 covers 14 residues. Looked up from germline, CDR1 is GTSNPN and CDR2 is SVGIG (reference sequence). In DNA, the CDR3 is TGTGCCTGGAACCCGGGACTAGCGCTCGACGAGCAGTACTTC. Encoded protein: CAWNPGLALDEQYF.

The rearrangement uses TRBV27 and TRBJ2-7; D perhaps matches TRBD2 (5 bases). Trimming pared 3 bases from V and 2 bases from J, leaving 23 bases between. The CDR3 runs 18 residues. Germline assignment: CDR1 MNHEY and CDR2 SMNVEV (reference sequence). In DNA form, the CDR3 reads TGTGCCAGCAGTTTGTCTCTAGGGCGGGCAAAGGGCCCCTACGAGCAGTACTTC. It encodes CASSLSLGRAKGPYEQYF.

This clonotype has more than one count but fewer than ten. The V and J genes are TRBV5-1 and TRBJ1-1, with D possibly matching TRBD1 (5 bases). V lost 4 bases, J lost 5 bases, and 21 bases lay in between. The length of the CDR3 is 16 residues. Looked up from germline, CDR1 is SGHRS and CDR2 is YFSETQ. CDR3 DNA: TGCGCCAGCAGCAACCGGGACGGCCAACAAGGGACTGAAGCTTTCTTT. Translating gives CASSNRDGQQGTEAFF.

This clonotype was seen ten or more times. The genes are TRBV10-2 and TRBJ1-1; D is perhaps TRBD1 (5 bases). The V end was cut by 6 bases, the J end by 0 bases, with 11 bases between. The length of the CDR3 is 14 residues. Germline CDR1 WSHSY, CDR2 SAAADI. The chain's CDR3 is CASREGRLNTEAFF. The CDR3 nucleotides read TGCGCCAGCAGGGAGGGACGGCTGAACACTGAAGCTTTCTTT.

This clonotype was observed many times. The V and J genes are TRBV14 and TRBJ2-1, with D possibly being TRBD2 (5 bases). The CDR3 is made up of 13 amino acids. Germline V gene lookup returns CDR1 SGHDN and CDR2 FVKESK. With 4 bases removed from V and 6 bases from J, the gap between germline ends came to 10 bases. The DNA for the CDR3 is TGTGCCAGCAGCCCTAGGACTCGCAATGAGCAGTTCTTC. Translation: CASSPRTRNEQFF.

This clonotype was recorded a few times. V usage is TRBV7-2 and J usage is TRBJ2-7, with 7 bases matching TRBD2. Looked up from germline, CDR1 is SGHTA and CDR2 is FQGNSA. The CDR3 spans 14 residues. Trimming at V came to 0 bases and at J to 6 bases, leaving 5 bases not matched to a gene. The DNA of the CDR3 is TGTGCCAGCAGCTTAGCCGCGGGAGTAGGCGAGCAGTACTTC. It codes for CASSLAAGVGEQYF.

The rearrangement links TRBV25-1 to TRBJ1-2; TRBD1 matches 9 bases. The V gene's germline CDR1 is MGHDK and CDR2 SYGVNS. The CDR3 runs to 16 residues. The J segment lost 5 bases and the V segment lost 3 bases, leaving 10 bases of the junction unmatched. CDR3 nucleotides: TGTGCCAGCAGTGATTTTACCGGACAGGGGTCGTATGGCTACACCTTC. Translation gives CASSDFTGQGSYGYTF.

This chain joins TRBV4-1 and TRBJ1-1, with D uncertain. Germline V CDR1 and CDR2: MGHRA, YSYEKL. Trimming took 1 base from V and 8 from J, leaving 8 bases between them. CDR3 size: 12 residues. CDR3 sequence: CASSQVGREAFF. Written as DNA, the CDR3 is TGCGCCAGCAGCCAAGTCGGGAGAGAAGCTTTCTTT.

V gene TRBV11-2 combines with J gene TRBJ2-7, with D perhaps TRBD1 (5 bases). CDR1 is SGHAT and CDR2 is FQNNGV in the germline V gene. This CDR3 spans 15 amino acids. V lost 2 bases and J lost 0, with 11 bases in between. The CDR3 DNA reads TGTGCCAGCAGCTTATCCACAGGTAGCTCCTACGAGCAGTACTTC. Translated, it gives CASSLSTGSSYEQYF. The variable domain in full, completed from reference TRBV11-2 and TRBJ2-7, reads EAGVAQSPRYKIIEKRQSVAFWCNPISGHATLYWYQQILGQGPKLLIQFQNNGVVDDSQLPKDRFSAERLKGVDSTLKIQPAKLEDSAVYLCASSLSTGSSYEQYFGPGTRLTVT.

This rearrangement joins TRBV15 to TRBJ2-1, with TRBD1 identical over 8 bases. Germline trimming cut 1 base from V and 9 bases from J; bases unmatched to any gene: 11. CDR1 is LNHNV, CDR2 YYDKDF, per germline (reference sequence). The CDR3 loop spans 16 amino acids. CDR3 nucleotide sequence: TGTGCCACCAGCAGAGGAGTGGGACAGGTGACTATTGAGCAGTTCTTC. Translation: CATSRGVGQVTIEQFF.

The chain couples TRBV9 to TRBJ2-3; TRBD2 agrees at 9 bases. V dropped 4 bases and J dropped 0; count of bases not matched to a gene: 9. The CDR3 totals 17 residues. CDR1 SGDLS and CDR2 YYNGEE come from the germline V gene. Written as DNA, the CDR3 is TGTGCCAGCAGCCCCCCGGGCGGGGGGGTAAGCACAGATACGCAGTATTTT. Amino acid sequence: CASSPPGGGVSTDTQYF.

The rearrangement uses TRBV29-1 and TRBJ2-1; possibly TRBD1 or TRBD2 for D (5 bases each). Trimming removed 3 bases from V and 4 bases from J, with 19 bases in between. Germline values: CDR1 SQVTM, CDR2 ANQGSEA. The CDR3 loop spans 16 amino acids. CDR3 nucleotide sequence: TGCAGCGTTGATTGGGACGGACCCTTGCCTTACAATGAGCAGTTCTTC. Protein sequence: CSVDWDGPLPYNEQFF.

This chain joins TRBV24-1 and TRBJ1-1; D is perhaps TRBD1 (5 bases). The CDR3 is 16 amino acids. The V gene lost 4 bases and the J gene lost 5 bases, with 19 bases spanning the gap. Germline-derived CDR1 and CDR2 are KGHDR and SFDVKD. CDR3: CATSDPARGAGTEAFF. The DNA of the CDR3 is TGTGCCACCAGTGACCCCGCCAGAGGGGCCGGGACTGAAGCTTTCTTT.